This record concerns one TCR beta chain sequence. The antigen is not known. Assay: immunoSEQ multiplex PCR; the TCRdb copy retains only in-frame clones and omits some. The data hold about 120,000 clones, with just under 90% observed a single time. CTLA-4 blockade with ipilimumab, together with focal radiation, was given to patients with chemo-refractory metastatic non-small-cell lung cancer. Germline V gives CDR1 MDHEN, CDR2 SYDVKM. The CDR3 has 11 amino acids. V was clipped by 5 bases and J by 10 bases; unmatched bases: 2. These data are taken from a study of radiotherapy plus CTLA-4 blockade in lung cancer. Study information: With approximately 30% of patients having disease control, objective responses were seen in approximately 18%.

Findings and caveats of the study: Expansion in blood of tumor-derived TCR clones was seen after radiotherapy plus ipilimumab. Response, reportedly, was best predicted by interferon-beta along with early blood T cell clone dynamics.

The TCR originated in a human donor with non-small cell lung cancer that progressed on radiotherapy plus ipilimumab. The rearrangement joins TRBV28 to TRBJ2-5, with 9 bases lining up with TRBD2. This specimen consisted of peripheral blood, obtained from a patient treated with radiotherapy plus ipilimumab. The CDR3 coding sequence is TGTGCCAGCAGTACGACTAGCGGCCAGTACTTC. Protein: CASSTTSGQYF.